Listed below are T cell receptor beta chains from one sample, sequenced in a study of T cells in Graves' hyperthyroidism and ophthalmopathy. Each CDR3 protein gets one entry after TCRdb re-called the multiplex PCR reads with MiXCR. Among approximately 200,000 distinct CDR3 sequences listed, approximately 20% were seen once. Sequencing was done on a sample of blood. These receptors all come from a man in his forties with Graves' hyperthyroidism. Both conserved end residues are part of each CDR3. D genes are given only for firm matches. Clone size is stated in some rows and not others, as once, few, many or a class when expanded.

>TRBD1|few|TRBJ1-2|TRBV7-2
CASSLATGASHGYTF
TGTGCCAGCAGCTTAGCGACAGGGGCAAGTCATGGCTACACCTTC
>-|-|TRBJ1-5|TRBV20-1
CSARARGGQPQHF
TGCAGTGCTAGAGCCAGGGGTGGCCAGCCCCAGCATTTT
>-|many|TRBJ1-5|TRBV20-1
CSARVPGHSNQPQHF
TGCAGTGCTAGAGTCCCAGGCCATAGCAATCAGCCCCAGCATTTT
>TRBD2|-|TRBJ2-2|TRBV7-3
CASSLTTAAGAGELFF
TGTGCCAGCAGCTTAACGACGGCAGCGGGGGCCGGGGAGCTGTTTTTT
>-|-|TRBJ2-7|TRBV7-3
CASGAETTALSYEQYF
TGTGCCAGCGGCGCAGAAACGACAGCCCTTTCCTACGAGCAGTACTTC
>-|many|TRBJ2-1|TRBV30
CAWSVHRDYEQFF
TGTGCCTGGAGTGTACACAGGGACTATGAGCAGTTCTTC
>-|many|TRBJ1-5|TRBV28
CASSLLGGTNQPQHF
TGTGCCAGCAGTTTATTGGGGGGAACAAATCAGCCCCAGCATTTT
>-|many|TRBJ2-4|TRBV20-1
CSALWGRKNIQYF
TGCAGTGCTCTGTGGGGTCGGAAAAACATTCAGTACTTC
>-|many|TRBJ1-1|TRBV7-3
CASSFRRDTEAFF
TGTGCCAGCAGCTTTCGTAGAGACACTGAAGCTTTCTTT
>-|many|TRBJ1-5|TRBV5-8
CASSSAGVDHPQHF
TGTGCCAGCAGCTCGGCGGGGGTGGATCACCCCCAGCATTTT
>-|few|TRBJ1-3|TRBV6-2/TRBV6-3
CASSYQGTTGNTIYF
TGTGCCAGCAGTTACCAAGGGACAACTGGAAACACCATATATTTT
>-|-|TRBJ1-2|TRBV30
CAWSQGHYGYTF
TGTGCCTGGAGCCAGGGACACTATGGCTACACCTTC
>-|many|TRBJ2-3|TRBV18
CASSPGDTDTQYF
TGTGCCAGCTCACCCGGGGACACAGATACGCAGTATTTT
>-|-|TRBJ2-7|TRBV7-3
CASSEGPGQTYEQYF
TGTGCCAGCAGTGAAGGTCCAGGACAGACCTACGAGCAGTACTTC
>-|many|TRBJ2-5|TRBV6-1
CASRRDFQETQYF
TGTGCCAGCAGAAGGGACTTCCAAGAGACCCAGTACTTC
>-|-|TRBJ1-6|TRBV7-9
CASGEGTSGESPLHF
TGTGCCAGCGGCGAGGGGACCTCGGGGGAATCACCCCTCCACTTT
>TRBD2|many|TRBJ2-7|TRBV7-9
CASFRAGGSYEQYF
TGTGCCAGCTTCCGAGCGGGGGGTTCGTACGAGCAGTACTTC
>-|-|TRBJ2-5|TRBV4-2
CASSFLAEYQETQYF
TGTGCCAGCAGTTTCTTGGCGGAGTACCAAGAGACCCAGTACTTC
>-|many|TRBJ2-3|TRBV11-2
CASSLPTTDTQYF
TGTGCCAGCAGCTTACCCACTACAGATACGCAGTATTTT
>-|many|TRBJ2-7|TRBV6-2/TRBV6-3
CASSTPSVRPGNEQYF
TGTGCCAGCAGTACCCCCAGCGTCCGACCCGGGAATGAGCAGTACTTC
>-|many|TRBJ1-6|TRBV28
CASTPGGGSPLHF
TGTGCCAGCACGCCCGGGGGAGGTTCACCCCTCCACTTT
>-|many|TRBJ1-1|TRBV4-3
CASSLPPNTEAFF
TGCGCCAGCAGCCTCCCACCGAACACTGAAGCTTTCTTT
>-|few|TRBJ2-5|TRBV6-2/TRBV6-3
CASSYEGMQETQYF
TGTGCCAGCAGTTACGAGGGAATGCAAGAGACCCAGTACTTC
>-|-|TRBJ1-6|TRBV18
CASSPDSNNSPLHF
TGTGCCAGCTCACCCGACTCAAATAATTCACCCCTCCACTTT
>TRBD1|few|TRBJ1-6|TRBV7-9
CASSSSIRFDRAAPLHF
TGTGCCAGCAGCTCCTCTATTAGGTTCGACAGGGCGGCACCCCTCCACTTT
>-|-|TRBJ2-1|TRBV5-4
CATKPTSPTYNEQFF
TGTGCCACCAAGCCTACTAGCCCAACCTACAATGAGCAGTTCTTC
>TRBD1|many|TRBJ2-5|TRBV6-2/TRBV6-3
CASSYHRGSWDQETQYF
TGTGCCAGCAGTTACCACAGGGGTTCATGGGACCAAGAGACCCAGTACTTC
>-|many|TRBJ1-5|TRBV6-2/TRBV6-3
CASSYSMRQNNQPQHF
TGTGCCAGCAGTTACTCGATGCGGCAGAACAATCAGCCCCAGCATTTT
>TRBD2|once|TRBJ2-2|TRBV5-4
CASSSKRGENTGELFF
TGTGCCAGCAGCTCGAAGCGGGGGGAGAACACCGGGGAGCTGTTTTTT
>TRBD2|many|TRBJ2-3|TRBV6-1
CASRSGGSDTQYF
TGTGCCAGCAGGAGCGGGGGGTCCGATACGCAGTATTTT
>-|many|TRBJ2-7|TRBV9
CASAVGPSSYEQYF
TGTGCCAGCGCCGTTGGACCCAGCTCCTACGAGCAGTACTTC
>-|many|TRBJ1-1|TRBV5-1
CASSLGAGGTEAFF
TGCGCCAGCAGCTTGGGAGCAGGAGGGACTGAAGCTTTCTTT
>TRBD2|-|TRBJ2-3|TRBV12-5
CASGLTRGLAGGRADTQYF
TGTGCTAGTGGTTTGACCCGCGGACTAGCGGGGGGCCGGGCAGATACGCAGTATTTT
>TRBD1|many|TRBJ2-7|TRBV2
CAIGRGQGSKEQYF
TGTGCCATTGGGAGGGGACAGGGGTCAAAGGAGCAGTACTTC
>-|-|TRBJ2-3|TRBV2
CASSQGGGGSTDTQYF
TGTGCCAGCAGCCAGGGGGGCGGGGGGAGCACAGATACGCAGTATTTT
>TRBD2|many|TRBJ2-5|TRBV5-1
CASSSSGLAGEETQYF
TGCGCCAGCAGCTCATCCGGACTAGCGGGGGAGGAGACCCAGTACTTC
>-|many|TRBJ1-6|TRBV12-3/TRBV12-4
CASFNGGGNYNSPLHF
TGTGCCAGCTTTAATGGAGGAGGAAATTATAATTCACCCCTCCACTTT
>-|many|TRBJ2-3|TRBV5-6
CASSPSGFTDTQYF
TGTGCCAGCAGCCCTTCAGGGTTCACAGATACGCAGTATTTT
>-|few|TRBJ2-5|TRBV5-1
CASSFQDLQETQYF
TGCGCCAGCAGCTTCCAGGACCTCCAAGAGACCCAGTACTTC
>TRBD2|few|TRBJ2-3|TRBV10-3
CAINFSGGAGDTQYF
TGTGCCATCAACTTTAGCGGGGGGGCAGGTGATACGCAGTATTTT
>-|few|TRBJ1-1|TRBV28
CASSLSRGGGGHTEAFF
TGTGCCAGCAGTTTATCGAGAGGGGGGGGGGGGCACACTGAAGCTTTCTTT
>-|-|TRBJ2-7|TRBV20-1
CSARGQGGQGEQYF
TGCAGTGCTAGAGGGCAGGGGGGGCAAGGGGAGCAGTACTTC
>-|few|TRBJ1-1|TRBV4-1
CASSQVGAGNTEAFF
TGCGCCAGCAGCCAAGTGGGGGCGGGGAACACTGAAGCTTTCTTT